This T cell receptor beta chain originates from a study of blood T cell repertoires in COVID-19. Assay: immunoSEQ multiplex PCR; the TCRdb copy retains only in-frame clones and omits some. This sample yields a few hundred thousand clones, of which 80% to 85% are seen a single time; less than 7% belongs to the top ten. Participants came from some 23 US areas, aged about 18 to 89 years. Either two negative PCRs, clearance, or symptom resolution qualified Cohort 3 donors as recovered. With 4 bases clipped from V and 9 bases from J, the junction kept 2 bases outside the gene matches. The CDR3 has 12 residues. Germline lookup yields CDR1 MGHRA and CDR2 YSYEKL.

The sequencing sample was made of PBMCs or T cells enriched from blood (not recorded which). This chain links TRBV4-1 with TRBJ2-3, with 9 bases matching TRBD1. The receptor comes from a middle-aged woman who had recovered from COVID-19. DNA of the CDR3: TGCGCCAGCAGCCCAGACAGGGGGACGCAGTATTTT. It codes for CASSPDRGTQYF.